Detailed here is one TCR beta chain. Its antigen is not known. TCRdb's table, derived via immunoSEQ multiplex PCR, lists solely in-frame clones and lacks some. The top ten clones hold 2.5% to 3% of a sample with approximately 73,000 clones, roughly 80% of them seen once. The germline CDR1 and CDR2 sequences are MNHEY and SVGEGT. The CDR3 has 14 amino acids. Losses at the gene ends were 6 bases for V and 2 bases for J; bases not matched to a gene: 5. The data were obtained in a study of T cell responses to AZD1222 COVID-19 vaccine. Study in general: Doses given second, at about 4 or about 12 weeks, were pooled.

Study findings and constraints: Recipients of two AZD1222 doses showed rising Spike-specific TCR breadth and depth. Only 5 or 6 AZD1222 recipients were seropositive at baseline.

This sample comprised peripheral blood, obtained on day 0 of AZD1222 vaccination. The rearrangement joins TRBV6-2 or TRBV6-3 to TRBJ2-3, with TRBD1 identical over 7 bases. This TCR was recovered from an adult in good health. CDR3: CASSPGQYTDTQYF. As DNA, the CDR3 is TGTGCCAGCAGCCCGGGACAGTACACAGATACGCAGTATTTT.